Following are 26 T cell receptor beta chains from one sample sequenced in a study of T cell clonality in common variable immunodeficiency. Libraries were prepared by immunoSEQ multiplex PCR; TCRdb keeps only in-frame clonotypes and omits some of them. The repertoire has tens of thousands of clones, none seen only once; the ten largest take roughly 2%. The sample comprised peripheral blood mononuclear cells. Source of these receptors: a person aged 18 to 70 in good health.

In this sample, this clone turned up many times. Coverage ceases 3 residues before the CDR3 finishes, and the germline J gene fills in the end. The rearrangement links TRBV12-5 to TRBJ2-3, with TRBD1 matching 10 bases. The V segment lost 5 bases and the J segment 1 base; nucleotides outside the gene matches: 0. This CDR3 region has 14 residues. The V gene's germline CDR1 is LGHNT and CDR2 FRNRAP. The chain's CDR3 is CASGGTGGTDTQYF. CDR3 DNA (partial): TGTGCTAGTGGTGGGACAGGGGGCACAGATACG.

This clone was detected many times. The observed sequence ends 3 residues before the CDR3 terminus, with the missing tail filled in from the germline J gene. The V call is TRBV20-1, the J call TRBJ1-1; weak D call: TRBD1 (5 bases). This CDR3 has 13 amino acids. CDR1 and CDR2 (germline): DFQATT, SNEGSKA (reference sequence). CDR3 residues: CSARVPEQGEAFF. CDR3 DNA (partial): TGCAGTGCTAGAGTTCCAGAACAAGGGGAG.

There are a few counts of this clone. The read stops 3 residues short of the end of the CDR3; the missing end is completed from the germline J gene. This chain uses TRBV7-2 with TRBJ2-7, with TRBD2 matching over 7 bases. Germline CDR1 and CDR2: SGHTA and FQGNSA. Trimming took 5 bases from V and 0 from J; bases not matched to a gene: 4. This CDR3 is 14 amino acids long. CDR3 DNA (partial): TGTGCCAGCAGCCATAGCGGGCCCTCCTACGAG. As protein: CASSHSGPSYE. The entire CDR3 protein is CASSHSGPSYEQYF.

This clone was seen at least ten times. Read data end 3 residues before the CDR3 end; the end is taken from the germline J gene. The chain recombines TRBV6-2 or TRBV6-3 with TRBJ1-2; possibly TRBD1 for D (6 bases). V was pared by 7 bases and J by 3 bases, with 12 bases between. Germline V gene lookup returns CDR1 MNHEY and CDR2 SVGEGT. CDR3 length equals 13 residues. The CDR3 sequence is CASKMTGDYGYTF. CDR3 bases read: TGTGCCAGCAAGATGACAGGAGACTATGGC.

There are many counts of this clone. The read comes to an end 3 residues before the CDR3 does, leaving the germline J gene to fill in the end. The chain recombines TRBV7-3 with TRBJ2-1, with D unresolved. Germline values: CDR1 SGHTA, CDR2 FQGTGA. With 3 bases removed from V and 8 bases from J, the gap between germline ends came to 17 bases. This CDR3 region has 15 residues. CDR3 residues: CASSLAPERRYEQFF. CDR3 bases read: TGTGCCAGCAGCTTGGCGCCAGAGCGCCGCTATGAG.

The sample holds many counts of this clone. Read coverage stops 3 residues before the CDR3 terminus; the germline J gene supplies the remainder. The V gene is TRBV20-1, the J gene TRBJ2-7, with D tentatively TRBD1 (5 bases). The CDR3 covers 12 residues. Germline values: CDR1 DFQATT, CDR2 SNEGSKA (reference sequence). V lost 7 bases and J 6 bases, leaving 16 bases between the germline ends. The CDR3 bases that were read are TGCAGTGTGAGTATAGGGGTACGCGAG. Translation: CSVSIGVRE. The full CDR3 is CSVSIGVREQYF.

The table lists this clone with many counts. The read halts 3 residues ahead of the CDR3 end, with the missing end drawn from the germline J gene. This sequence joins TRBV5-1 and TRBJ1-1; D perhaps matches TRBD1 (5 bases). Trimming left V 6 bases short and J 4 bases short, with 10 bases between. Germline V gives CDR1 SGHRS, CDR2 YFSETQ. The CDR3 extends over 12 amino acids. CDR3: CASTPGGTEAFF. Partial CDR3 DNA: TGCGCCAGCACGCCGGGGGGCACTGAA.

On this clone itself: Read data end 3 residues before the CDR3 end; the end is taken from the germline J gene. This chain connects TRBV2 to TRBJ2-4, with 9 bases aligning to TRBD1. Losses at the gene ends were 5 bases for V and 8 bases for J; bases not matched to a gene: 7. CDR1 is SNHLY and CDR2 is FYNNEI in the germline V gene. This CDR3 comprises 14 residues. The CDR3 DNA, read in part, is TGTGCCAGCAGTACCGGGACAGGGTTTTACATT. This encodes CASSTGTGFYI. The whole CDR3 sequence reads CASSTGTGFYIQYF. Supplemented by reference TRBV2 and TRBJ2-4, the full variable domain reads EPEVTQTPSHQVTQMGQEVILRCVPISNHLYFYWYRQILGQKVEFLVSFYNNEISEKSEIFDDQFSVERPDGSNFTLKIRSTKLEDSAMYFCASSTGTGFYIQYFGAGTRLSVL.

There are many counts of this clone. The sequence runs out 3 residues before the end of the CDR3; the remainder is reconstructed from the germline J gene. The V call is TRBV14, the J call TRBJ1-2; tentative D call: TRBD1 (6 bases). V lost 5 bases to trimming and J lost 4 bases, with 11 bases between them. Germline V gives CDR1 SGHDN, CDR2 FVKESK. The CDR3 length is 13 residues. CDR3 residues: CASSYDRSYGYTF. Partial CDR3 DNA: TGTGCCAGCAGCTATGACAGGAGCTATGGC.

This clone was picked up many times. The CDR3 goes on 3 residues after the read ends, and that part is filled in from the germline J gene. The chain employs TRBV29-1 and TRBJ2-2; 7 nucleotides align to TRBD2. V shed 5 bases, J shed 2 bases, and the junction held 8 bases outside the gene matches. CDR1 and CDR2 (germline): SQVTM, ANQGSEA. The CDR3 covers 15 residues. The CDR3 protein is CSVYPTSDNTGELFF. The DNA read from the CDR3 is TGCAGCGTTTACCCCACTAGCGACAACACCGGGGAG.

The sample holds many counts of this clone. The missing CDR3 end, 3 residues past where the read stops, is filled in from the germline J gene. The chain links TRBV7-2 to TRBJ2-7; 9 nucleotides agree with TRBD1. The junction had 8 bases not matched to a gene; V was cut back by 6 bases and J by 5 bases. CDR3 size: 14 residues. CDR1 and CDR2 (germline): SGHTA, FQGNSA. CDR3 amino acids: CASRVDRGLHEQYF. The part of the CDR3 DNA that was read is TGTGCCAGCAGGGTGGACAGGGGACTCCACGAG.

This clone appeared many times. Read sequence stops 3 residues before the CDR3 end, and the germline J gene provides the missing end. The chain links TRBV2 to TRBJ2-6; a weak D match, TRBD1 (6 bases). This CDR3 has 17 amino acids. Germline V gene sequence: CDR1 SNHLY, CDR2 FYNNEI. The V and J ends lost 4 bases and 3 bases respectively, with 16 bases between them. This CDR3 is CASSVSQGLGGANVLTF. The part of the CDR3 DNA that was read is TGTGCCAGCAGTGTTTCTCAGGGGTTAGGTGGGGCCAACGTC.

This clone was counted at least ten times. From the germline J gene comes the end of the CDR3, since the read stops 3 residues before it. The chain is built from TRBV18 and TRBJ2-3, with a possible D match to TRBD1 (5 bases). The CDR3 contains 12 residues. CDR1 is KGHSH, CDR2 LQKENI, per germline. Trimming shortened V by 5 bases and J by 5 bases, and 8 bases separated the two germline ends. The sequenced CDR3 bases are TGTGCCAGCTCATCCGGACAAGATACG. Amino acids: CASSSGQDT. The entire CDR3 sequence reads CASSSGQDTQYF.

In this sample, this clone turned up many times. The observed sequence ends 3 residues before the CDR3 terminus, with the missing tail filled in from the germline J gene. The chain couples TRBV19 to TRBJ2-5, with TRBD2 identical over 14 bases. CDR1 and CDR2 from the germline V gene are LNHDA and SQIVND (reference sequence). The CDR3 has 18 residues. V was clipped by 6 bases and J by 7 bases; unmatched bases: 16. CDR3 bases read: TGTGCCAGTAGCAAGAACCCCGGGACTAGCGGGGGACAAACGACC. Encoded protein: CASSKNPGTSGGQTT. The CDR3 in full is CASSKNPGTSGGQTTQYF.

At least ten counts were recorded for this clone. The CDR3 end falls 3 residues outside the read, so it is completed with the germline J gene. V and J are TRBV30 and TRBJ2-3; D possibly corresponds to TRBD2 (6 bases). This CDR3 contains 14 residues. Between the trimmed V and J ends, which lost 1 base and 3 bases, there was a span of 11 bases. The V gene's germline CDR1 is GTSNPN and CDR2 SVGIG (reference sequence). CDR3 protein: CAWSASSVTDTQYF. The covered CDR3 bases are TGTGCCTGGAGTGCCTCTAGCGTTACAGATACG.

The sample holds many counts of this clone. Read sequence stops 3 residues before the CDR3 end, and the germline J gene provides the missing end. This chain uses TRBV10-3 with TRBJ1-2, with 9 nucleotides matching TRBD1. From germline, CDR1 is ENHRY and CDR2 SYGVKD. This CDR3 region has 18 residues. The J segment lost 3 bases and the V segment lost 2 bases, leaving 13 bases of the junction unmatched. The CDR3 is CAISEIPGQGGQDYGYTF. The sequenced CDR3 bases are TGTGCCATCAGTGAGATACCGGGACAGGGAGGTCAGGACTATGGC.

This clone was seen repeatedly, ten times or more. The sequence runs out 3 residues before the end of the CDR3; the remainder is reconstructed from the germline J gene. The chain has TRBV18 and TRBJ2-3; D is uncertain. Trimming left V 1 base short and J 3 bases short, with 14 bases between. The CDR3 runs to 16 residues. From germline, CDR1 is KGHSH and CDR2 LQKENI. The CDR3: CASSPRRARETDTQYF. Partial CDR3 DNA: TGTGCCAGCTCACCACGCCGCGCGAGAGAAACAGATACG.

This clone was seen many times. Coverage ceases 3 residues before the CDR3 finishes, and the germline J gene fills in the end. This rearrangement joins TRBV20-1 to TRBJ2-1; maybe TRBD1 (8 bases). The CDR3 totals 15 residues. The V and J ends lost 3 bases and 8 bases respectively, with 20 bases between them. Germline lookup yields CDR1 DFQATT and CDR2 SNEGSKA (reference sequence). CDR3 protein: CSASPGGQALDEQFF. The sequenced CDR3 bases are TGCAGTGCTAGCCCGGGGGGACAGGCCTTGGATGAG.

This clone was counted many times. The read gets to within 3 residues of the CDR3 end, and the germline J gene fills in the rest. The chain recombines TRBV18 with TRBJ1-1; D not resolved. Looked up from germline, CDR1 is KGHSH and CDR2 is LQKENI. CDR3 length: 14 amino acids. V shed 2 bases and J shed 3 bases, with 10 bases lying between them. Partial CDR3 DNA: TGTGCCAGCTCACCATCGGTGAGGGACACTGAA. This sequence encodes CASSPSVRDTE. The full CDR3 reads CASSPSVRDTEAFF.

Many counts were recorded for this clone. The read comes to an end 3 residues before the CDR3 does, leaving the germline J gene to fill in the end. V gene TRBV20-1 combines with J gene TRBJ2-5; D is uncertain. V was cut by 7 bases and J by 1 base, with 19 bases left in between. The CDR3 length is 15 residues. Germline loops: CDR1 DFQATT, CDR2 SNEGSKA (reference sequence). CDR3 sequence: CSERDPGEVQETQYF. The CDR3 bases that were read are TGCAGTGAAAGAGACCCAGGAGAGGTCCAAGAGACC.

This clone was counted ten times or more. Coverage ceases 3 residues before the CDR3 finishes, and the germline J gene fills in the end. The chain recombines TRBV12-3 or TRBV12-4 with TRBJ2-5; TRBD1 matches at 8 bases. This CDR3 spans 15 amino acids. Trimming cost V 2 bases and J 2 bases; bases outside gene matches: 4. The CDR3 bases that were read are TGTGCCAGCAGTTTACAGGACAGGGAGCAAGAGACC. This gives the protein CASSLQDREQET. The full CDR3 protein reads CASSLQDREQETQYF.

This clone showed up many times. The read gets to within 3 residues of the CDR3 end, and the germline J gene fills in the rest. The V and J genes are TRBV7-2 and TRBJ2-7; 8 bases align to TRBD2. CDR1 is SGHTA, CDR2 FQGNSA, per germline. Unmatched junction bases numbered 4, after V lost 5 bases and J lost 1 base. The CDR3 covers 14 residues. CDR3 DNA, as far as it was read: TGTGCCAGCAGCCCCGGGACTAGTTCCTACGAG. Translating it yields CASSPGTSSYE. The whole CDR3 region reads CASSPGTSSYEQYF.

At least ten counts were recorded for this clone. The read finishes 3 residues shy of the CDR3 end, and the germline J gene is used to complete it. The sample holds other DNA sequences that translate to the same CDR3. V usage is TRBV30 and J usage is TRBJ1-3; D gene unclear. Between the trimmed V and J ends, which lost 0 bases and 2 bases, there was a span of 14 bases. The CDR3 is made up of 16 amino acids. The germline V gene encodes CDR1 GTSNPN and CDR2 SVGIG (reference sequence). The covered CDR3 bases are TGTGCCTGGAGTGTACTAGAGAAGTCAACTGGAAACACC. Translation: CAWSVLEKSTGNT. The entire CDR3 reads CAWSVLEKSTGNTIYF.

This clone showed up many times. The DNA ends 3 residues before the CDR3 does, and the rest of the CDR3 is filled in from the germline J gene. The chain joins TRBV12-5 to TRBJ2-7, with D tentatively TRBD1 (5 bases). V lost 7 bases and J lost 1, with 20 bases in between. The V gene's germline CDR1 is LGHNT and CDR2 FRNRAP. The CDR3 consists of 16 residues. The sequenced CDR3 bases are TGTGCTAGTGCCCACCCGCAGGTGGGGCGATCCTACGAG. Amino acid sequence: CASAHPQVGRSYE. The entire CDR3 reads CASAHPQVGRSYEQYF.

On this clone: The read terminates 3 residues before the CDR3 end, so the remaining end is supplied by the germline J gene. This chain connects TRBV7-2 to TRBJ1-6; D gene ambiguous. The CDR3 contains 14 residues. CDR1 is SGHTA, CDR2 FQGNSA, per germline. Trimming left V 5 bases short and J 8 bases short, with 13 bases between. The chain's CDR3 is CASSLGLLYSPLHF. The DNA read from the CDR3 is TGTGCCAGCAGCCTCGGACTCCTTTATTCACCC.

A note on this clone: Compared with germline, one end of the junction differs, possibly owing to a read error. The CDR3 spells CASSPGPRGVTDPQHF. The sequenced part of the CDR3 DNA is TGTGCTAGCAGCCCAGGGCCCCGCGGTGTCACAGATCCC. The chain links TRBV7-7 to TRBJ1-5; possible D gene TRBD1, 5 bases. The CDR3 is cut off 3 residues early in the read; its end comes from the germline J gene. Germline loops: CDR1 SSHAT, CDR2 FNYEAQ (reference sequence). This CDR3 comprises 16 residues.